A single sample gave rise to the 9 T cell receptor beta chains below, sequenced in a study of blood T cell repertoires in COVID-19. TCRdb's copy holds only in-frame clones and misses some; the assay was immunoSEQ multiplex PCR. This table has about 410,000 clones, around 91% appearing once. Sequenced sample: peripheral blood. The receptors were gathered from a middle-aged woman with COVID-19, enrolled during active disease.

V and J are TRBV9 and TRBJ2-7, with 11 bases lining up with TRBD1. This CDR3 has 15 amino acids. Trimming removed 5 bases from V and 0 bases from J; junction bases left unmatched: 4. Germline V gene sequence: CDR1 SGDLS, CDR2 YYNGEE. The CDR3 DNA is TGTGCCAGCAGTGAGGGGACAGGGGGCTCCTACGAGCAGTACTTC. It yields the protein CASSEGTGGSYEQYF. The complete variable domain, with remaining parts taken from reference TRBV9 and TRBJ2-7, reads DSGVTQTPKHLITATGQRVTLRCSPRSGDLSVYWYQQSLDQGLQFLIQYYNGEERAKGNILERFSAQQFPDLHSELNLSSLELGDSALYFCASSEGTGGSYEQYFGPGTRLTVT.

This clone has a single count. The rearrangement joins TRBV2 to TRBJ1-5; the D gene is possibly TRBD1 (5 bases). Deletions cut 1 base from V and 7 bases from J, with 11 bases between. This CDR3 contains 14 residues. The V gene's germline CDR1 is SNHLY and CDR2 FYNNEI. The CDR3 DNA reads as TGTGCCAGCAGTGAAGGGGGCCGCCGGCAGCCCCAGCATTTT. Amino acids: CASSEGGRRQPQHF.

The chain uses TRBV5-4 and TRBJ1-2; no firm D call. Per the germline V gene, CDR1 is SGHNT and CDR2 is YYREEE (reference sequence). V lost 2 bases, J lost 3 bases, and 11 bases lay in between. The CDR3 is 14 residues long. The CDR3 reads CASSFARQDYGYTF. The CDR3 DNA reads as TGTGCCAGCAGCTTCGCCAGGCAAGACTATGGCTACACCTTC.

This clone was seen a single time. Here the CDR3 DNA reads TGTGCCAGCAGCCCTTGGGGAGGCTACCGGAGTCAGCCCCAGCATTTT. It is translated as CASSPWGGYRSQPQHF. This chain uses TRBV6-2 or TRBV6-3 with TRBJ1-5; D ambiguous. Per the germline V gene, CDR1 is MNHEY and CDR2 is SVGEGT. Trimming left V 6 bases short and J 6 bases short, with 21 bases between. This CDR3 is 16 amino acids long.

This clone came up once. The J gene is TRBJ1-2, the V gene TRBV7-9; 10 bases agree with TRBD1. Germline CDR1 is SEHNR and CDR2 is FQNEAQ (reference sequence). The CDR3 is 17 residues long. The J segment lost 8 bases and the V segment lost 5 bases, leaving 17 bases of the junction unmatched. The CDR3 loop is CASSPAIVGTGDKGYTF. The CDR3 region has the DNA TGTGCCAGCAGCCCGGCTATCGTGGGGACAGGGGATAAAGGCTACACCTTC.

This clone was seen just once. The V gene is TRBV6-6, the J gene TRBJ2-7; 9 bases are shared with TRBD2. The germline V gene has CDR1 MNHNY and CDR2 SVGAGI (reference sequence). J gave up 1 base and V 5 bases, and 6 bases lay outside the gene matches. The CDR3 is 15 residues long. CDR3 DNA: TGTGCCAGCAGTACCCTGACTAGCGGTTCCTACGAGCAGTACTTC. Translating it yields CASSTLTSGSYEQYF.

This clone was recorded only once. The genes are TRBV27 and TRBJ1-1, with 8 bases that match TRBD1. Germline V lookup: CDR1 MNHEY, CDR2 SMNVEV (reference sequence). Trimming took 3 bases from V and 6 from J; bases not matched to a gene: 9. The CDR3 consists of 15 residues. The CDR3 region is CASSFTGGSRSEAFF. The CDR3, as DNA: TGTGCCAGCAGTTTTACAGGGGGTAGCCGGTCTGAAGCTTTCTTT.

About this clone itself: Other DNA sequences in this specimen translate into the identical CDR3. The genes are TRBV12-3 or TRBV12-4 and TRBJ1-1; D is ambiguous. The CDR3 has 11 amino acids. Trimming cost V 3 bases and J 5 bases, with 4 bases left between them. CDR3 coding DNA: TGTGCCAGCAGTTTCGGGACTGAAGCTTTCTTT. As protein: CASSFGTEAFF.

This rearrangement joins TRBV7-9 to TRBJ1-6; D not certain. The germline CDR1 and CDR2 sequences are SEHNR and FQNEAQ (reference sequence). V lost 2 bases to trimming and J lost 8 bases, with 4 bases between them. This CDR3 spans 12 amino acids. This CDR3 is CASSLYDSPLHF. The DNA of the CDR3 is TGTGCCAGCAGCTTATATGATTCACCCCTCCACTTT.